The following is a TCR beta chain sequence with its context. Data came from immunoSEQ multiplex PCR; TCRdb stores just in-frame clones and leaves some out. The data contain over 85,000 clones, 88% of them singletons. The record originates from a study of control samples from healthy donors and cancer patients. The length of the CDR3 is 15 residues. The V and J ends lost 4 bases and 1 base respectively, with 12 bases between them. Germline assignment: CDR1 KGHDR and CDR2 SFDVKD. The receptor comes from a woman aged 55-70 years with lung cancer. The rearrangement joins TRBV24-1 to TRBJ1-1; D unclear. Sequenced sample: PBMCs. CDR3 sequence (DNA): TGTGCCACCAGTGACCCCGGGTCGGGGAACACTGAAGCTTTCTTT. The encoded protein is CATSDPGSGNTEAFF.